This T cell receptor (beta chain) is drawn from a study of blood T cell repertoires in COVID-19. At the level of the study: From the United States, Italy and Spain came samples of acute and convalescent COVID-19. PBMCs, B-cell-depleted T cells, or T cells were the source of the cDNA or gDNA that made up the material.

Authors' data handling: The assay estimated nucleated cells by amplifying reference gene primers. Measured with immunoSEQ multiplex PCR; TCRdb has only the in-frame clones, and not every one. That table is the source of V, J and clone size, and D and trimming were worked out from the DNA. Of around 130,000 clones in the sample, approximately 85% were seen once. With 1 base removed from V and 2 bases from J, the gap between germline ends came to 12 bases. The CDR3 runs 17 residues. CDR1 and CDR2 (germline): MGHDK, SYGVNS. The chain joins TRBV25-1 to TRBJ2-6, with D hard to call. Specimen: peripheral blood. This TCR was sampled from a human donor in a cohort sampled during active COVID-19. DNA of the CDR3: TGTGCCAGCAGTGAATCGGCGGCCGGTCCTGGGGCCAACGTCCTGACTTTC. It translates to CASSESAAGPGANVLTF.